Presented here are 26 T cell receptor beta chains from one specimen sequenced in a study of cytotoxic CD8 clonotypes in ibrutinib-treated CLL. Produced via immunoSEQ multiplex PCR; TCRdb's table is partial and in-frame only. The data show roughly 250,000 clones, with around 70% seen just once and 15% held by the top ten. This specimen was PBMCs, taken after 24 months of ibrutinib treatment. Source of these receptors: a human donor with chronic lymphocytic leukemia.

This clone was seen only a few times. V and J are TRBV7-9 and TRBJ1-5; D remains ambiguous. V lost 3 bases and J 3 bases, leaving 6 bases between the germline ends. The CDR3 runs to 13 residues. Germline V gene sequence: CDR1 SEHNR, CDR2 FQNEAQ (reference sequence). CDR3 coding DNA: TGTGCCAGCAGCTTCGGAGACAATCAGCCCCAGCATTTT. This sequence encodes CASSFGDNQPQHF.

This chain joins TRBV30 and TRBJ1-4; D unclear. Germline CDR1 and CDR2: GTSNPN and SVGIG (reference sequence). The CDR3 totals 12 residues. V shed 3 bases and J shed 7 bases, with 9 bases lying between them. DNA of the CDR3: TGTGCCTGGAGCCCGTCGGCTGAAAAACTGTTTTTT. Translated: CAWSPSAEKLFF.

There are a few counts of this clone. V gene TRBV28 combines with J gene TRBJ1-1, with D uncertain. CDR1 is MDHEN, CDR2 SYDVKM, per germline. The CDR3 is 15 residues long. V dropped 3 bases and J dropped 11 bases, with 22 bases sitting between them. CDR3: CASSFSHEIGRDAFF. DNA for the CDR3: TGTGCCAGCAGTTTCAGTCACGAAATCGGACGTGACGCTTTCTTT.

The chain links TRBV7-9 to TRBJ1-5, with unresolved D. Trimming took off 3 bases at V and 0 bases at J, with 12 bases between the two ends. CDR3 size: 16 residues. CDR1 and CDR2 (germline): SEHNR, FQNEAQ (reference sequence). This chain's CDR3 is CASSFGEPFSNQPQHF. For the CDR3, the DNA is TGTGCCAGCAGCTTTGGGGAGCCCTTTAGCAATCAGCCCCAGCATTTT.

The chain's CDR3 is CASSWGGDLSYEQYF. DNA of the CDR3: TGTGCCAGCAGCTGGGGGGGGGATCTTTCCTACGAGCAGTACTTC. This chain uses TRBV25-1 with TRBJ2-7; TRBD2 matches at 7 bases. With V trimmed by 6 bases and J by 1 base, 9 bases remained unmatched. The CDR3 extends over 15 amino acids. Germline V gene sequence: CDR1 MGHDK, CDR2 SYGVNS.

The chain recombines TRBV28 with TRBJ1-2; no reliable D call. The CDR3 spans 13 residues. Deletions cut 7 bases from V and 0 bases from J, with 9 bases between. From germline, CDR1 is MDHEN and CDR2 SYDVKM. The CDR3 here is CASNETPNYGYTF. Written as DNA, the CDR3 is TGTGCCAGCAACGAGACACCTAACTATGGCTACACCTTC.

The chain is built from TRBV27 and TRBJ2-4, with D maybe TRBD2 (7 bases). The ends were cut back, 3 bases at V and 2 bases at J, with 11 bases in the middle. CDR1 and CDR2 (germline): MNHEY, SMNVEV (reference sequence). CDR3 length: 15 amino acids. The CDR3 is CASSLEGGSKNIQYF. Written as DNA, the CDR3 is TGTGCCAGCAGTTTGGAGGGGGGGTCCAAAAACATTCAGTACTTC.

This chain joins TRBV7-2 and TRBJ2-3; weak D call: TRBD2 (5 bases). The V end was cut by 2 bases, the J end by 2 bases, with 11 bases between. CDR3 length equals 15 residues. Germline V gene lookup returns CDR1 SGHTA and CDR2 FQGNSA. The CDR3 nucleotides are TGTGCCAGCAGCTTAATGGGAGCCTACACAGATACGCAGTATTTT. It specifies CASSLMGAYTDTQYF.

This clone appeared a single time. The V gene is TRBV27, the J gene TRBJ1-1; D not certain. This CDR3 region has 13 residues. Germline V CDR1 and CDR2: MNHEY, SMNVEV (reference sequence). Trimming shortened V by 8 bases and J by 2 bases, and 12 bases separated the two germline ends. The CDR3 is CASRVFANTEAFF. The CDR3 DNA sequence: TGTGCCAGCCGGGTTTTCGCTAACACTGAAGCTTTCTTT.

The chain couples TRBV6-5 to TRBJ2-7; a weak D match, TRBD1 (5 bases). V lost 6 bases and J lost 1, with 10 bases in between. The CDR3 runs to 13 residues. Per germline, CDR1 MNHEY and CDR2 SVGAGI. In DNA, the CDR3 is TGTGCCAGCAGGATTGACAGTTCCTACGAGCAGTACTTC. Translating it yields CASRIDSSYEQYF.

This clone was recorded at least ten times. The chain links TRBV5-1 to TRBJ1-1; tentative D call: TRBD1 (6 bases). Between the trimmed V and J ends, which lost 1 base and 1 base, there was a span of 8 bases. The CDR3 has 14 residues. Per the germline V gene, CDR1 is SGHRS and CDR2 is YFSETQ. CDR3 sequence: CASSLWTANTEAFF. In DNA form, the CDR3 reads TGCGCCAGCAGCTTGTGGACAGCGAACACTGAAGCTTTCTTT.

The chain is built from TRBV4-2 and TRBJ1-1; unclear D gene. Germline V CDR1 and CDR2: LGHNA, YNFKEQ. With 0 bases removed from V and 0 bases from J, the gap between germline ends came to 11 bases. This CDR3 comprises 16 residues. The CDR3, as DNA: TGTGCCAGCAGCCAAGATCGAGGTGTGATGAACACTGAAGCTTTCTTT. Its protein product is CASSQDRGVMNTEAFF.

This chain joins TRBV7-2 and TRBJ2-3; D possibly corresponds to TRBD2 (7 bases). Germline V gene lookup returns CDR1 SGHTA and CDR2 FQGNSA. The length of the CDR3 is 17 residues. V was trimmed by 1 base and J by 0 bases, leaving 14 bases between them. Here the CDR3 DNA reads TGTGCCAGCAGCTTAGGAGGGGGAGGGCCGAGCACAGATACGCAGTATTTT. Its translation: CASSLGGGGPSTDTQYF.

This rearrangement joins TRBV19 to TRBJ1-5; TRBD1 might be the D (5 bases). The CDR3 runs 14 residues. The germline V gene has CDR1 LNHDA and CDR2 SQIVND (reference sequence). V lost 4 bases and J 7 bases, leaving 14 bases between the germline ends. In DNA, the CDR3 is TGTGCCAGTAGTACGGGTACTGGGACCCAGCCCCAGCATTTT. This gives the protein CASSTGTGTQPQHF.

This clone was observed once. The chain is built from TRBV27 and TRBJ2-2, with 7 bases lining up with TRBD2. The CDR3 spans 15 residues. Germline V gene data show CDR1 as MNHEY and CDR2 as SMNVEV (reference sequence). After removal of 6 bases from V and 4 bases from J, the junction contained 8 bases not matched to a gene. CDR3 region: CASRFGGSPTGELFF. CDR3 nucleotides: TGTGCCAGCAGGTTTGGCGGGAGCCCCACCGGGGAGCTGTTTTTT.

The chain employs TRBV6-5 and TRBJ1-1; TRBD1 might be the D (6 bases). The CDR3 loop spans 13 amino acids. V dropped 4 bases and J dropped 1 base, with 7 bases sitting between them. Germline-derived CDR1 and CDR2 are MNHEY and SVGAGI. The DNA for the CDR3 is TGTGCCAGCAGTTCGGGACAGAACACTGAAGCTTTCTTT. It translates to CASSSGQNTEAFF.

The V call is TRBV27, the J call TRBJ2-3; D gene uncertain. V was pared by 5 bases and J by 4 bases, with 10 bases between. Germline values: CDR1 MNHEY, CDR2 SMNVEV (reference sequence). The CDR3 extends over 13 amino acids. This chain's CDR3 is CASSIDVPDTQYF. The CDR3 coding sequence is TGTGCCAGCAGTATAGATGTCCCAGATACGCAGTATTTT.

This chain uses TRBV13 with TRBJ1-3, with D hard to call. V lost 0 bases to trimming and J lost 2 bases, with 5 bases between them. Germline CDR1 and CDR2: PRHDT and FYEKMQ (reference sequence). The CDR3 covers 14 residues. CDR3: CASSLGETGNTIYF. CDR3 sequence (DNA): TGTGCCAGCAGCTTAGGAGAAACTGGAAACACCATATATTTT.

The chain is built from TRBV13 and TRBJ2-3; TRBD1 is a possible D gene (5 bases). V lost 1 base to trimming and J lost 6 bases, with 17 bases between them. The CDR3 contains 16 residues. The germline CDR1 and CDR2 sequences are PRHDT and FYEKMQ (reference sequence). CDR3 protein: CASSLAPGRELDTQYF. In DNA form, the CDR3 reads TGTGCCAGCAGCTTAGCTCCGGGCAGGGAATTGGATACGCAGTATTTT.

This clone was counted only a few times. The V call is TRBV7-9, the J call TRBJ1-1; D ambiguous. This CDR3 comprises 13 residues. Germline V gene data show CDR1 as SEHNR and CDR2 as FQNEAQ (reference sequence). Trimming pared 6 bases from V and 1 base from J, leaving 9 bases between. CDR3 DNA: TGTGCCAGCAGTTACTCGGGGAACACTGAAGCTTTCTTT. It codes for CASSYSGNTEAFF.

This clone was seen a handful of times. The genes are TRBV6-4 and TRBJ2-7; D perhaps matches TRBD2 (6 bases). CDR1 and CDR2 (germline): MRHNA, SNTAGT. CDR3 size: 16 residues. V shed 6 bases and J shed 7 bases, with 25 bases lying between them. CDR3 loop: CASSRLDPTTILEQYF. CDR3 coding DNA: TGTGCCAGCAGCAGACTAGATCCAACTACGATTCTTGAGCAGTACTTC.

The CDR3 loop is CASSFGSSDTQYF. The DNA for the CDR3 is TGTGCCAGCAGCTTTGGGAGCTCAGATACGCAGTATTTT. The chain joins TRBV7-2 to TRBJ2-3; perhaps TRBD2 as D (5 bases). In germline, CDR1 is SGHTA, CDR2 FQGNSA. CDR3 length: 13 amino acids. Trimming took 3 bases from V and 4 from J, leaving 8 bases between them. The full variable domain, its missing parts supplied by reference TRBV7-2 and TRBJ2-3, is GAGVSQSPSNKVTEKGKDVELRCDPISGHTALYWYRQSLGQGLEFLIYFQGNSAPDKSGLPSDRFSAERTGGSVSTLTIQRTQQEDSAVYLCASSFGSSDTQYFGPGTRLTVL.

V is TRBV27 and J is TRBJ2-7, with D perhaps matching TRBD1 or TRBD2 (6 bases each). CDR1 MNHEY and CDR2 SMNVEV come from the germline V gene (reference sequence). The CDR3 is 15 amino acids. V lost 2 bases, J lost 3 bases, and 14 bases lay in between. CDR3 bases: TGTGCCAGCAGTTTAAGACTAGGGGGATTCTACGAGCAGTACTTC. Translation gives CASSLRLGGFYEQYF.

The chain is built from TRBV29-1 and TRBJ2-7; 10 bases map to TRBD2. Trimming removed 3 bases from V and 1 base from J; junction bases left unmatched: 6. This CDR3 region has 15 residues. Germline V gene sequence: CDR1 SQVTM, CDR2 ANQGSEA. CDR3 loop: CSVDTTSGVSYEQYF. CDR3 bases: TGCAGCGTTGACACTACTAGCGGGGTTTCCTACGAGCAGTACTTC.

V usage is TRBV10-3 and J usage is TRBJ2-7, with 8 nucleotides matching TRBD2. The CDR3 covers 13 residues. Trimming cost V 8 bases and J 5 bases; bases outside gene matches: 8. Germline loops: CDR1 ENHRY, CDR2 SYGVKD. Here the CDR3 reads CAIGAGVGNEQYF. CDR3 nucleotides: TGTGCCATCGGAGCGGGAGTAGGGAACGAGCAGTACTTC.

This clone was seen just once. The chain recombines TRBV5-1 with TRBJ1-4, with D perhaps matching TRBD1 (5 bases). V lost 0 bases, J lost 4 bases, and 10 bases lay in between. The CDR3 is 15 amino acids. CDR1 SGHRS and CDR2 YFSETQ come from the germline V gene. This chain's CDR3 is CASSLGRAFNEKLFF. The CDR3 DNA reads TGCGCCAGCAGCTTGGGCAGGGCCTTTAATGAAAAACTGTTTTTT.